These 8 T cell receptor beta chains came from one sample sequenced in a study of T cell changes during pregnancy in multiple sclerosis. Assay: immunoSEQ multiplex PCR; the TCRdb copy retains only in-frame clones and omits some. This table holds about 59,000 clones, about 94% found once. This specimen was CD4+ T cells from peripheral blood mononuclear cells, taken before pregnancy. These receptors came from a female donor with multiple sclerosis, enrolled in a pregnancy study.

A remark on this clone: This CDR3 is also generated by other DNA sequences in the sample. This chain connects TRBV5-1 to TRBJ2-1; 7 bases are shared with TRBD2. Germline CDR1 and CDR2: SGHRS and YFSETQ. With V trimmed by 4 bases and J by 0 bases, 4 bases remained unmatched. The CDR3 is 15 amino acids. The CDR3 is CASSPSGNSYNEQFF. DNA of the CDR3: TGCGCCAGCAGCCCGAGCGGGAACTCCTACAATGAGCAGTTCTTC.

This chain joins TRBV6-4 and TRBJ2-3; the D gene is possibly TRBD2 (6 bases). Germline CDR1 and CDR2: MRHNA and SNTAGT. V was trimmed by 5 bases and J by 0 bases, leaving 9 bases between them. CDR3 length: 14 residues. CDR3 region: CASSSGTSTDTQYF. The CDR3 DNA reads TGTGCCAGCAGTTCCGGGACTAGCACAGATACGCAGTATTTT.

Here the CDR3 DNA reads TGCGCCAGCAGCTTGGGGGGCCGGGGGCAAGAGACCCAGTACTTC. As protein: CASSLGGRGQETQYF. V gene TRBV5-1 combines with J gene TRBJ2-5, with D perhaps TRBD2 (6 bases). This CDR3 has 15 amino acids. The germline V gene encodes CDR1 SGHRS and CDR2 YFSETQ. Trimming removed 0 bases at V and 2 bases at J, with 11 bases between.

The rearrangement uses TRBV7-8 and TRBJ2-7; 8 bases match TRBD2. The CDR3 has 17 residues. Trimming cost V 5 bases and J 0 bases; bases outside gene matches: 12. Germline assignment: CDR1 SGHVS and CDR2 FQNEAQ. The DNA of the CDR3 is TGTGCCAGCAGCCCTAGTTTGGAGCGGGAGATCTCCTACGAGCAGTACTTC. Residues: CASSPSLEREISYEQYF.

The chain combines TRBV28 with TRBJ2-2, with D perhaps TRBD2 (6 bases). The CDR3 spans 14 residues. Germline CDR1 reads MDHEN; CDR2 reads SYDVKM. Trimming stripped 7 bases from V and 0 bases from J, with 9 bases between. The CDR3 sequence: CASTRGANTGELFF. The DNA for the CDR3 is TGTGCCAGCACCCGCGGGGCGAACACCGGGGAGCTGTTTTTT.

V gene TRBV11-2 combines with J gene TRBJ2-7; D is possibly TRBD1 (6 bases). The CDR3 runs to 15 residues. The germline V gene has CDR1 SGHAT and CDR2 FQNNGV. V was trimmed by 0 bases and J by 5 bases, leaving 14 bases between them. DNA for the CDR3: TGTGCCAGCAGCTTAGAACCGGGCAGGGGCCACGAGCAGTACTTC. Translation gives CASSLEPGRGHEQYF. The whole variable domain, remainder taken from reference TRBV11-2 and TRBJ2-7, is EAGVAQSPRYKIIEKRQSVAFWCNPISGHATLYWYQQILGQGPKLLIQFQNNGVVDDSQLPKDRFSAERLKGVDSTLKIQPAKLEDSAVYLCASSLEPGRGHEQYFGPGTRLTVT.

The rearrangement links TRBV10-3 to TRBJ2-5, with 13 bases identical to TRBD2. The ends lost 3 bases at V and 3 bases at J; junction bases unmatched: 4. CDR3 length: 16 residues. From germline, CDR1 is ENHRY and CDR2 SYGVKD. The CDR3 DNA follows: TGTGCCATCAGTGACCCGGGACTAGCGGGAAAAGAGACCCAGTACTTC. Its translation is CAISDPGLAGKETQYF.

A few counts support this clone. The rearrangement uses TRBV21-1 and TRBJ2-3; the DNA was not compared with TRBD2, the D call given in the table. TRBV21-1 is classified as a pseudogene. The CDR3 spans 13 residues. For the CDR3, the DNA is TGTGCCAGCAGCGATGGGGAGAGAGATACGCAGTATTTT. Translation: CASSDGERDTQYF.